The 21 T cell receptor beta chains given below trace back to one sample, sequenced in a study of T cell responses to AZD1222 COVID-19 vaccine. The method was immunoSEQ multiplex PCR; TCRdb's version includes in-frame clones alone and lacks a portion of them. The table includes over 120,000 clones, around 84% detected once. This specimen consisted of peripheral blood, obtained 28 days after the second AZD1222 dose. The source is an adult who received the AZD1222 COVID-19 vaccine.

This clone was seen a single time. The CDR3 here is CASSLDSMNTEAFF. The CDR3 coding sequence is TGTGCCAGCAGTCTTGACAGTATGAACACTGAAGCTTTCTTT. The J gene is TRBJ1-1, the V gene TRBV6-5, with a weak D call TRBD1 (5 bases). From germline, CDR1 is MNHEY and CDR2 SVGAGI. This CDR3 is built from 14 residues. V lost 5 bases and J 0 bases, leaving 10 bases between the germline ends.

The rearrangement links TRBV5-1 to TRBJ2-5, with D unresolved. The CDR3 is 13 residues long. V lost 4 bases, J lost 5 bases, and 12 bases lay in between. Germline loops: CDR1 SGHRS, CDR2 YFSETQ. The CDR3 protein is CASSPPAPETQYF. In nucleotides, the CDR3 is TGCGCCAGCAGCCCCCCCGCTCCCGAGACCCAGTACTTC.

The V gene is TRBV18, the J gene TRBJ1-1; possible D gene TRBD1, 5 bases. V gave up 3 bases and J gave up 1 base, with 9 bases separating them. Per germline, CDR1 KGHSH and CDR2 LQKENI. The CDR3 runs 14 residues. The CDR3 DNA reads TGTGCCAGCTCACCCCGGGACGGGAACACTGAAGCTTTCTTT. This sequence encodes CASSPRDGNTEAFF.

This clone was seen repeatedly, ten times or more. This rearrangement joins TRBV11-2 to TRBJ1-6; D not resolved. CDR3 length: 17 residues. V was shortened by 6 bases and J by 8 bases, with 23 bases between the two germline ends. The V gene's germline CDR1 is SGHAT and CDR2 FQNNGV. The CDR3 coding sequence is TGTGCCAGCAGTCACCCCCCGGACGTCTCCGGCTATTCACCCCTCCACTTT. Translating gives CASSHPPDVSGYSPLHF.

This clone was detected only a few times. The chain carries TRBV7-7 and TRBJ2-1; a possible D gene is TRBD1 (5 bases). Germline CDR1 SSHAT, CDR2 FNYEAQ (reference sequence). The CDR3 extends over 16 amino acids. V gave up 0 bases and J gave up 3 bases, with 12 bases separating them. CDR3 nucleotide sequence: TGTGCCAGCAGCTTAGCAGGGGTTATTAGCTACAATGAGCAGTTCTTC. It yields the protein CASSLAGVISYNEQFF.

The chain is built from TRBV2 and TRBJ2-5; TRBD1 matches 7 bases. The V gene end was trimmed by 6 bases and the J gene end by 5 bases; junction bases not matched to a gene: 12. CDR3 size: 15 residues. The germline gives CDR1 SNHLY, CDR2 FYNNEI. This CDR3 is CASSPATGSMETQYF. DNA for the CDR3: TGTGCCAGCAGCCCCGCGACAGGGAGTATGGAGACCCAGTACTTC.

The gene calls are TRBV7-4 and TRBJ1-5; TRBD1 matches 7 bases. With 1 base clipped from V and 7 bases from J, the junction kept 13 bases outside the gene matches. This CDR3 spans 17 amino acids. The germline V gene has CDR1 SGHVT and CDR2 SQSDAQ. The CDR3, as DNA: TGTGCCAGCAGCTTAGGTTTGCAGGGGGGAGTGGGACAGCCCCAGCATTTT. Amino acid sequence: CASSLGLQGGVGQPQHF.

Only a few counts were recorded for this clone. The V and J genes are TRBV5-1 and TRBJ1-1; D is unclear. The ends were cut back, 4 bases at V and 0 bases at J, with 19 bases in the middle. The germline CDR1 and CDR2 sequences are SGHRS and YFSETQ. The CDR3 totals 17 residues. CDR3 in amino acids: CASSHGSYVGLNTEAFF. CDR3 sequence (DNA): TGCGCCAGCAGCCACGGTTCTTACGTCGGGTTGAACACTGAAGCTTTCTTT.

The V and J genes are TRBV4-1 and TRBJ2-7; the match to TRBD2 covers 7 bases. The CDR3 is 17 residues long. V trimming: 3 bases; J trimming: 2 bases; junction bases outside the gene matches: 13. Per the germline V gene, CDR1 is MGHRA and CDR2 is YSYEKL. The CDR3 region is CASSQETDGGLAYEQYF. CDR3 DNA: TGCGCCAGCAGCCAGGAAACGGACGGAGGACTAGCCTACGAGCAGTACTTC.

This chain links TRBV27 with TRBJ1-1, with a tentative D call TRBD1 (5 bases). The CDR3 totals 14 residues. In germline, CDR1 is MNHEY, CDR2 SMNVEV (reference sequence). V was pared by 3 bases and J by 1 base, with 9 bases between. CDR3 DNA sequence: TGTGCCAGCAGTTTTGATAGGGGGAACACTGAAGCTTTCTTT. It translates to CASSFDRGNTEAFF.

The chain joins TRBV28 to TRBJ1-3; 7 nucleotides match TRBD1. V trimming: 6 bases; J trimming: 4 bases; junction bases outside the gene matches: 12. CDR1 and CDR2 from the germline V gene are MDHEN and SYDVKM. The CDR3 runs 16 residues. CDR3 region: CASSDSGTARGNTIYF. The CDR3 DNA sequence: TGTGCCAGCAGCGACTCCGGGACAGCCAGAGGAAACACCATATATTTT.

The V gene is TRBV9, the J gene TRBJ2-5, with D possibly TRBD1 on 6 matching bases. The CDR3 loop spans 14 amino acids. V gave up 3 bases and J gave up 2 bases, with 11 bases separating them. CDR1 and CDR2 from the germline V gene are SGDLS and YYNGEE. The CDR3 loop is CASSADSFQETQYF. CDR3 bases: TGTGCCAGCAGCGCGGACAGTTTTCAAGAGACCCAGTACTTC.

The sample holds one count of this clone. The V gene is TRBV30, the J gene TRBJ2-2; D is ambiguous. CDR3 length equals 14 residues. Germline V gene lookup returns CDR1 GTSNPN and CDR2 SVGIG (reference sequence). V was trimmed by 4 bases and J by 0 bases, leaving 9 bases between them. CDR3 region: CAWTLGPNTGELFF. The CDR3 bases are TGTGCCTGGACTCTCGGGCCGAACACCGGGGAGCTGTTTTTT.

The J gene is TRBJ2-7, the V gene TRBV28; D uncertain. This CDR3 has 10 residues. The V gene lost 4 bases and the J gene lost 7 bases, with 5 bases spanning the gap. Germline CDR1 reads MDHEN; CDR2 reads SYDVKM. In DNA, the CDR3 is TGTGCCAGCAGTTCCGATGAGCAGTACTTC. It codes for CASSSDEQYF.

As concerns this clone: The same CDR3 also results from other DNA sequences found in this sample. The V and J genes are TRBV3-1 (or the pseudogene TRBV3-2) and TRBJ2-7; D is uncertain. Germline CDR1 and CDR2: LGHDT and YNNKEL (reference sequence). The CDR3 runs 11 residues. The V end lost 1 base, the J end lost 6 bases, and 4 bases lay between the germline ends. The CDR3 DNA is TGTGCCAGCAGCCAAGCCCGCGAGCAGTACTTC. Protein: CASSQAREQYF.

The chain is built from TRBV11-2 and TRBJ2-7; D is ambiguous. CDR3 length: 12 amino acids. V was cut by 1 base and J by 0 bases, with 1 base left in between. From germline, CDR1 is SGHAT and CDR2 FQNNGV. The CDR3 sequence: CASSLGSYEQYF. CDR3 sequence (DNA): TGTGCCAGCAGCTTAGGCTCCTACGAGCAGTACTTC.

The rearrangement uses TRBV20-1 and TRBJ2-7; 9 bases line up with TRBD2. Trimming at V came to 3 bases and at J to 4 bases, leaving 13 bases not matched to a gene. This CDR3 contains 16 residues. Germline CDR1 and CDR2: DFQATT and SNEGSKA (reference sequence). The CDR3 DNA reads TGCAGTGCTAGTACCCCCCTTAGCGGGAGTTTATACGAGCAGTACTTC. It specifies CSASTPLSGSLYEQYF.

V gene TRBV3-1 (or the pseudogene TRBV3-2) combines with J gene TRBJ2-5, with TRBD1 as a possible D gene (6 bases). With 1 base removed from V and 2 bases from J, the gap between germline ends came to 11 bases. Germline CDR1 LGHDT, CDR2 YNNKEL (reference sequence). The CDR3 runs 15 residues. CDR3 protein: CASSQGDIPQETQYF. The CDR3 region has the DNA TGTGCCAGCAGCCAAGGGGACATACCGCAAGAGACCCAGTACTTC.

This clone has just a few counts. This chain connects TRBV30 to TRBJ2-2, with D maybe TRBD1 (6 bases). Germline V gene sequence: CDR1 GTSNPN, CDR2 SVGIG (reference sequence). Trimming removed 8 bases at V and 6 bases at J, with 16 bases between. The CDR3 contains 13 residues. The CDR3 loop reads CAHVDRPAGELFF. The CDR3 region has the DNA TGTGCCCACGTCGACAGGCCAGCCGGGGAGCTGTTTTTT.

As to this clone: The sample contains more than one DNA sequence encoding this CDR3. The chain is built from TRBV2 and TRBJ1-2, with 7 bases lining up with TRBD1. The CDR3 runs 13 residues. The germline V gene has CDR1 SNHLY and CDR2 FYNNEI. With V trimmed by 6 bases and J by 2 bases, 3 bases remained unmatched. CDR3 sequence reads: CASSGQANYGYTF. CDR3 DNA: TGTGCCAGCAGCGGACAGGCCAACTATGGCTACACCTTC.

The gene calls are TRBV9 and TRBJ2-2; D is uncertain. Germline loops: CDR1 SGDLS, CDR2 YYNGEE. The CDR3 spans 12 residues. Trimming pared 4 bases from V and 3 bases from J, leaving 4 bases between. The CDR3 protein is CASSKYTGELFF. The CDR3 nucleotides read TGTGCCAGCAGCAAGTACACCGGGGAGCTGTTTTTT. The whole variable domain, remainder taken from reference TRBV9 and TRBJ2-2, is DSGVTQTPKHLITATGQRVTLRCSPRSGDLSVYWYQQSLDQGLQFLIQYYNGEERAKGNILERFSAQQFPDLHSELNLSSLELGDSALYFCASSKYTGELFFGEGSRLTVL.